This section outlines one TCR beta chain sequence together with its context. The data belong to a study of blood T cell repertoires in COVID-19. About the study: COVID-19 samples from acute and convalescent phases originated in the United States, Italy and Spain. In each case, the material was cDNA or gDNA derived from T cells, B-cell-depleted T cells, or PBMCs.

In the original processing: Counts of nucleated cells, estimated from reference gene primer amplification, were obtained. Here immunoSEQ multiplex PCR was the method, and the copy in TCRdb shows in-frame clones only, minus some. V, J and clone size derive from that table, while D and trimming were established from the DNA sequence. The sample contains roughly 59,000 clones, over 80% of which appear only once. This CDR3 is 16 amino acids long. With V trimmed by 3 bases and J by 7 bases, 10 bases remained unmatched. CDR1 LNHNV and CDR2 YYDKDF come from the germline V gene (reference sequence). The source of this sequence is a woman at least 80 years old with acute or convalescent COVID-19. The gene calls are TRBV15 and TRBJ2-7; 12 bases are a match to TRBD2. The source material was peripheral blood. The CDR3: CATSRGGLAGGREQYF. CDR3 bases: TGTGCCACCAGCAGGGGGGGACTAGCGGGCGGCCGAGAGCAGTACTTC.